This passage covers 28 T cell receptor beta chains from one sample sequenced in a study of blood T cell repertoires in COVID-19 (dated by TCRdb to about 2020). Receptor amplification or capture employed the immunoSEQ multiplex PCR assay. TCRdb re-hosts the immuneACCESS table, in-frame sequences only. Its copies lack some clones; in the studies checked, an unresolved V gene accounts for under half of them, and the cause for the rest is not known. A total of 310,000 or so clones appear in this sample, 80% to 90% of them only once. The ten largest make up around 9% of the sample. What was sequenced was PBMCs or T cells enriched from blood (not recorded which). These receptors all come from a young woman who had recovered from COVID-19.

The rearrangement links TRBV28 to TRBJ1-3; 7 nucleotides line up with TRBD1. The CDR3 totals 15 residues. With V trimmed by 8 bases and J by 1 base, 8 bases remained unmatched. CDR1 and CDR2 (germline): MDHEN, SYDVKM. For the CDR3, the DNA is TGTGCCAGCGAACGCCAGGGGGGATCTGGAAACACCATATATTTT. It translates to CASERQGGSGNTIYF.

Here the CDR3 reads CATTGLEGYTF. The CDR3 DNA sequence: TGTGCCACGACCGGGTTAGAGGGCTACACCTTC. V is TRBV10-3 and J is TRBJ1-2, with no clear D. V was pared by 10 bases and J by 8 bases, with 14 bases between. The CDR3 runs 11 residues. The V gene's germline CDR1 is ENHRY and CDR2 SYGVKD.

The genes are TRBV4-2 and TRBJ1-1; 7 positions agree with TRBD1. The trim removed 1 base at V and 3 bases at J, leaving 14 bases unmatched. Germline loops: CDR1 LGHNA, CDR2 YNFKEQ. The CDR3 sequence is 18 residues long. In nucleotides, the CDR3 is TGTGCCAGCAGCCAAGCCCGAATAAGACAGGGAGGAGACACTGAAGCTTTCTTT. Translated, it gives CASSQARIRQGGDTEAFF.

The rearrangement uses TRBV19 and TRBJ1-5, with D possibly matching TRBD1 (5 bases). Trimming stripped 3 bases from V and 1 base from J, with 7 bases between. CDR1 and CDR2 (germline): LNHDA, SQIVND (reference sequence). CDR3 length: 14 amino acids. The CDR3 here is CASSMTVSNQPQHF. CDR3 nucleotide sequence: TGTGCCAGTAGTATGACAGTGAGCAATCAGCCCCAGCATTTT.

J is TRBJ2-1 and V is TRBV9; tentative D call: TRBD2 (6 bases). Germline V gives CDR1 SGDLS, CDR2 YYNGEE. Deletions cut 3 bases from V and 7 bases from J, with 11 bases between. The CDR3 contains 13 residues. The CDR3 DNA sequence: TGTGCCAGCAGCGCCGGGGGTTCAAATGAGCAGTTCTTC. It is translated as CASSAGGSNEQFF.

This chain joins TRBV13 and TRBJ2-2; 8 positions match TRBD1. J was trimmed by 3 bases and V by 3 bases; bases with no gene match: 12. CDR1 is PRHDT and CDR2 is FYEKMQ in the germline V gene (reference sequence). CDR3 length equals 18 residues. CDR3 amino acids: CASSFLIFGQGDTGELFF. In DNA form, the CDR3 reads TGTGCCAGCAGCTTCCTAATATTTGGACAGGGTGACACCGGGGAGCTGTTTTTT.

The V call is TRBV6-5, the J call TRBJ2-3; 8 bases align to TRBD2. The germline gives CDR1 MNHEY, CDR2 SVGAGI. The CDR3 loop spans 16 amino acids. V lost 4 bases, J lost 2 bases, and 8 bases stayed unmatched. CDR3 DNA sequence: TGTGCCAGCAGTTCGAGCGGGGGCCCACCCACAGATACGCAGTATTTT. This encodes CASSSSGGPPTDTQYF.

This clone was counted between two and nine times. V gene TRBV12-5 combines with J gene TRBJ2-7; 12 bases agree with TRBD1. The CDR3 extends over 17 amino acids. CDR1 and CDR2 (germline): LGHNT, FRNRAP. Unmatched junction bases numbered 13, after V lost 4 bases and J lost 6 bases. The CDR3 reads CASGSYSGTGGLLEQYF. For the CDR3, the DNA is TGTGCTAGTGGTTCGTATTCCGGGACAGGGGGCTTACTCGAGCAGTACTTC. Variable domain in full (rest from reference TRBV12-5 and TRBJ2-7): DARVTQTPRHKVTEMGQEVTMRCQPILGHNTVFWYRQTMMQGLELLAYFRNRAPLDDSGMPKDRFSAEMPDATLATLKIQPSEPRDSAVYFCASGSYSGTGGLLEQYFGPGTRLTVT.

V and J are TRBV11-3 and TRBJ1-6; D possibly corresponds to TRBD1 (5 bases). This CDR3 has 14 residues. V lost 1 base to trimming and J lost 8 bases, with 9 bases between them. Per the germline V gene, CDR1 is SGHNT and CDR2 is YENEEA. The CDR3 region is CASSLGGGDSPLHF. The CDR3 DNA sequence: TGTGCCAGCAGCTTAGGTGGGGGGGATTCACCCCTCCACTTT.

This clone was recorded a few times. This chain uses TRBV7-9 with TRBJ2-7; weak D call: TRBD1 (5 bases). Germline lookup yields CDR1 SEHNR and CDR2 FQNEAQ (reference sequence). This CDR3 comprises 17 residues. V was trimmed by 3 bases and J by 2 bases, leaving 20 bases between them. The CDR3 DNA reads as TGTGCCAGCAGCTTCCCGGCCGGGCCACAGGCCCCCTACGAGCAGTACTTC. This gives the protein CASSFPAGPQAPYEQYF. The complete variable domain, with remaining parts taken from reference TRBV7-9 and TRBJ2-7, reads DTGVSQNPRHKITKRGQNVTFRCDPISEHNRLYWYRQTLGQGPEFLTYFQNEAQLEKSRLLSDRFSAERPKGSFSTLEIQRTEQGDSAMYLCASSFPAGPQAPYEQYFGPGTRLTVT.

This clone showed up just once. The chain has TRBV5-4 and TRBJ2-3; 10 nucleotides match TRBD1. The germline gives CDR1 SGHNT, CDR2 YYREEE (reference sequence). V shed 3 bases, J shed 2 bases, and the junction held 3 bases outside the gene matches. This CDR3 spans 15 amino acids. Here the CDR3 DNA reads TGTGCCAGCAGCTCCGGGACAGGGGCCACAGATACGCAGTATTTT. This gives the protein CASSSGTGATDTQYF.

V is TRBV19 and J is TRBJ1-4, with D hard to call. CDR3 length: 15 residues. Trimming cost V 3 bases and J 8 bases, with 16 bases left between them. Germline V lookup: CDR1 LNHDA, CDR2 SQIVND (reference sequence). DNA of the CDR3: TGTGCCAGTAGTATCTTTGTACGGGGAGAGGAAAAACTGTTTTTT. This encodes CASSIFVRGEEKLFF.

The chain uses TRBV11-2 and TRBJ2-3; 9 bases fit TRBD1. Germline CDR1 and CDR2: SGHAT and FQNNGV. The V gene end was trimmed by 1 base and the J gene end by 4 bases; junction bases not matched to a gene: 9. CDR3 length: 17 residues. The CDR3 DNA follows: TGTGCCAGCAGCTTAGGATACAGGGGGCCCTCCTCAGATACGCAGTATTTT. It encodes CASSLGYRGPSSDTQYF.

This chain connects TRBV27 to TRBJ2-5, with a tentative D call TRBD1 (6 bases). Germline lookup yields CDR1 MNHEY and CDR2 SMNVEV (reference sequence). The CDR3 sequence is 15 residues long. Between the trimmed V and J ends, which lost 3 bases and 5 bases, there was a span of 16 bases. CDR3 nucleotide sequence: TGTGCCAGCAGTTTGTCCCAGGGGCATTGGGAGACCCAGTACTTC. Protein: CASSLSQGHWETQYF.

Worth noting for this clone: Other DNA sequences within the sample encode an identical CDR3. CDR3 loop: CASSVGGGNSPLHF. DNA for the CDR3: TGTGCCAGCAGCGTGGGAGGGGGGAATTCACCCCTCCACTTT. V gene TRBV9 combines with J gene TRBJ1-6, with a possible D match to TRBD1 (6 bases). V lost 2 bases to trimming and J lost 7 bases, with 10 bases between them. This CDR3 has 14 residues. The germline V gene has CDR1 SGDLS and CDR2 YYNGEE.

The chain recombines TRBV4-2 with TRBJ2-4, with 16 bases matching TRBD2. The CDR3 runs to 18 residues. Germline CDR1 is LGHNA and CDR2 is YNFKEQ. V dropped 3 bases and J dropped 3; count of bases not matched to a gene: 5. The CDR3 coding sequence is TGTGCCAGCAGCCACACGGGACTAGCGGGGGGGCTCAAAAACATTCAGTACTTC. Its protein is CASSHTGLAGGLKNIQYF.

This chain joins TRBV4-3 and TRBJ1-4; D gene unclear. V lost 0 bases, J lost 3 bases, and 8 bases lay in between. The CDR3 loop spans 15 amino acids. From germline, CDR1 is LGHNA and CDR2 YSLEER. The CDR3 DNA follows: TGCGCCAGCAGCCAAGAACAGATCTCTAATGAAAAACTGTTTTTT. It codes for CASSQEQISNEKLFF.

The V gene is TRBV5-1, the J gene TRBJ1-2; TRBD1 agrees at 7 bases. With V trimmed by 2 bases and J by 7 bases, 8 bases remained unmatched. The CDR3 is made up of 14 amino acids. Germline V gene lookup returns CDR1 SGHRS and CDR2 YFSETQ. The CDR3 nucleotides read TGCGCCAGCAGCTTACTTCGGGACAGTGGTGGCTACACCTTC. The encoded protein is CASSLLRDSGGYTF.

This chain uses TRBV2 with TRBJ1-2; D possibly corresponds to TRBD1 (5 bases). Deletions cut 6 bases from V and 4 bases from J, with 18 bases between. This CDR3 is 15 amino acids long. Per germline, CDR1 SNHLY and CDR2 FYNNEI. CDR3 residues: CASSQGAGIGYGYTF. Written as DNA, the CDR3 is TGTGCCAGCAGCCAAGGGGCAGGGATCGGCTATGGCTACACCTTC. The full variable domain, its missing parts supplied by reference TRBV2 and TRBJ1-2, is EPEVTQTPSHQVTQMGQEVILRCVPISNHLYFYWYRQILGQKVEFLVSFYNNEISEKSEIFDDQFSVERPDGSNFTLKIRSTKLEDSAMYFCASSQGAGIGYGYTFGSGTRLTVV.

The V call is TRBV5-1, the J call TRBJ2-2; the D gene is possibly TRBD2 (5 bases). The germline gives CDR1 SGHRS, CDR2 YFSETQ. This CDR3 is built from 13 residues. Between the trimmed V and J ends, which lost 7 bases and 6 bases, there was a span of 13 bases. CDR3: CASGWTSPGELFF. The CDR3 nucleotides read TGCGCCAGCGGGTGGACTTCTCCCGGGGAGCTGTTTTTT.

The chain joins TRBV24-1 to TRBJ2-1, with a possible D match to TRBD2 (6 bases). Germline loops: CDR1 KGHDR, CDR2 SFDVKD. Trimming cost V 10 bases and J 0 bases, with 15 bases left between them. The CDR3 sequence is 15 residues long. For the CDR3, the DNA is TGTGCCACAGGCGGCGGGACGGACTCCTACAATGAGCAGTTCTTC. Encoded protein: CATGGGTDSYNEQFF.

The rearrangement links TRBV9 to TRBJ1-2, with a possible D match to TRBD1 (6 bases). The V and J ends lost 1 base and 7 bases respectively, with 11 bases between them. The CDR3 consists of 13 residues. Germline loops: CDR1 SGDLS, CDR2 YYNGEE. Here the CDR3 DNA reads TGTGCCAGCAGCGTACAGGGGCCCCTTGGCTACACCTTC. Residues: CASSVQGPLGYTF.

The CDR3 DNA reads TGTGCCAGCAGTGAGCAGGGGGTTGGTCGAAACACCATATATTTT. Encoded protein: CASSEQGVGRNTIYF. The chain combines TRBV6-1 with TRBJ1-3; 7 positions agree with TRBD1. Per germline, CDR1 MNHNS and CDR2 SASEGT. The CDR3 contains 15 residues. Trimming cost V 3 bases and J 5 bases; bases outside gene matches: 7.

J is TRBJ1-2 and V is TRBV7-9; 10 bases map to TRBD1. Trimming at V came to 5 bases and at J to 4 bases, leaving 7 bases not matched to a gene. The CDR3 totals 15 residues. CDR1 and CDR2 (germline): SEHNR, FQNEAQ (reference sequence). The CDR3 DNA follows: TGTGCCAGCAGCACGACAGGGGGCGCTTTCTATGGCTACACCTTC. Protein: CASSTTGGAFYGYTF.

The chain has TRBV25-1 and TRBJ1-2; D ambiguous. CDR3 size: 13 residues. V shed 6 bases and J shed 8 bases, with 16 bases lying between them. Germline V gives CDR1 MGHDK, CDR2 SYGVNS. The CDR3 sequence: CASSPEGSGGYTF. The CDR3 DNA is TGTGCCAGCAGCCCGGAGGGTAGCGGCGGCTACACCTTC.

The chain uses TRBV19 and TRBJ2-6; 7 positions match TRBD1. The CDR3 extends over 16 amino acids. CDR1 is LNHDA and CDR2 is SQIVND in the germline V gene (reference sequence). The ends lost 5 bases at V and 4 bases at J; junction bases unmatched: 8. The CDR3 here is CASSQLQGSGANVLTF. The CDR3 coding sequence is TGTGCCAGTAGTCAACTACAGGGGTCCGGGGCCAACGTCCTGACTTTC.

The chain combines TRBV30 with TRBJ1-4, with TRBD1 identical over 7 bases. V shed 5 bases and J 5 bases; nucleotides not matched to a gene: 8. Germline CDR1 and CDR2: GTSNPN and SVGIG (reference sequence). The CDR3 is 14 amino acids. The CDR3: CAWGGGRGNEKLFF. The CDR3 region has the DNA TGTGCCTGGGGTGGCGGCAGGGGGAATGAAAAACTGTTTTTT.

V usage is TRBV5-4 and J usage is TRBJ2-1, with 7 positions matching TRBD2. In germline, CDR1 is SGHNT, CDR2 YYREEE (reference sequence). V lost 2 bases and J lost 6; bases outside the gene matches: 8. The CDR3 runs to 15 residues. CDR3 amino acids: CASSFRLAETNEQFF. CDR3 DNA: TGTGCCAGCAGCTTTAGGCTAGCGGAGACCAATGAGCAGTTCTTC.